What follows are 22 T cell receptor beta chains derived from one specimen sequenced in a study of blood T cell repertoires in COVID-19. The data were produced by immunoSEQ multiplex PCR, yet TCRdb's version contains in-frame clones alone and is incomplete. The top ten hold 2.1% of the sample, which has roughly 230,000 clones, around 90% seen once. The sequencing input was peripheral blood. The receptors derive from an older woman with COVID-19, enrolled during active disease.

This rearrangement joins TRBV6-2 or TRBV6-3 to TRBJ2-1, with a weak D call TRBD2 (7 bases). Per the germline V gene, CDR1 is MNHEY and CDR2 is SVGEGT. The CDR3 extends over 14 amino acids. V lost 6 bases to trimming and J lost 4 bases, with 13 bases between them. CDR3 DNA: TGTGCCAGCAGGCCTCGGGGGGCTTACAATGAGCAGTTCTTC. Amino acids: CASRPRGAYNEQFF.

This clone appeared a single time. The CDR3 protein is CASSLALPEERGLDTQYF. The CDR3 nucleotides read TGTGCCAGCAGCTTAGCCCTCCCCGAGGAGCGGGGCCTAGATACGCAGTATTTT. The V and J genes are TRBV7-2 and TRBJ2-3, with TRBD2 matching 7 bases. V was clipped by 0 bases and J by 5 bases; unmatched bases: 14. The length of the CDR3 is 18 residues. Looked up from germline, CDR1 is SGHTA and CDR2 is FQGNSA.

In this sample, this clone turned up a few times. V and J are TRBV14 and TRBJ2-2; 10 bases fit TRBD2. The germline gives CDR1 SGHDN, CDR2 FVKESK. This CDR3 contains 18 residues. J lost 4 bases, V lost 0 bases, and 8 bases had no gene match. The CDR3 region is CASSQDIWASGGTGELFF. The CDR3 nucleotides are TGTGCCAGCAGCCAAGATATTTGGGCTAGCGGGGGCACCGGGGAGCTGTTTTTT.

The J gene is TRBJ1-2, the V gene TRBV12-5; D might be TRBD1 (5 bases). Trimming removed 6 bases from V and 5 bases from J, with 16 bases in between. CDR1 and CDR2 (germline): LGHNT, FRNRAP. This CDR3 region has 14 residues. DNA for the CDR3: TGTGCTAGTGGACCCGGGGGGGTAGGGTATGGCTACACCTTC. It codes for CASGPGGVGYGYTF.

About this clone: The same CDR3 is also encoded by other DNA sequences in this sample. The chain is built from TRBV11-2 and TRBJ2-2; no clear D. V lost 4 bases to trimming and J lost 4 bases, with 10 bases between them. Germline V gene data show CDR1 as SGHAT and CDR2 as FQNNGV. This CDR3 comprises 14 residues. The CDR3 nucleotides are TGTGCCAGCAGCTACCGGGTGAGCACCGGGGAGCTGTTTTTT. Amino acids: CASSYRVSTGELFF.

To note about this clone: This same CDR3 is encoded by further DNA sequences in the sample. The V call is TRBV5-1, the J call TRBJ1-5; 7 bases are shared with TRBD1. Germline V lookup: CDR1 SGHRS, CDR2 YFSETQ. The CDR3 spans 15 residues. V shed 0 bases, J shed 1 base, and the junction held 1 base outside the gene matches. Here the CDR3 reads CASSLAGGSNQPQHF. CDR3 DNA: TGCGCCAGCAGCTTGGCAGGGGGAAGCAATCAGCCCCAGCATTTT.

The table lists this clone with a few counts. The genes are TRBV5-8 and TRBJ2-7; 7 bases map to TRBD1. Germline trimming cut 3 bases from V and 7 bases from J; bases unmatched to any gene: 13. The CDR3 loop spans 15 amino acids. Germline CDR1 reads SGHTS; CDR2 reads YDEGEE. The CDR3 protein is CASSWGGRGMDEQYF. In DNA, the CDR3 is TGTGCCAGCAGCTGGGGCGGCAGGGGGATGGATGAGCAGTACTTC.

V usage is TRBV6-4 and J usage is TRBJ2-1; D perhaps matches TRBD1 (6 bases). The CDR3 spans 15 residues. Germline assignment: CDR1 MRHNA and CDR2 SNTAGT. V dropped 6 bases and J dropped 2 bases, with 14 bases sitting between them. CDR3 loop: CASSQHRVAYNEQFF. CDR3 DNA sequence: TGTGCCAGCAGCCAACACAGGGTAGCCTACAATGAGCAGTTCTTC.

The chain employs TRBV29-1 and TRBJ1-1; D remains unclear. Per the germline V gene, CDR1 is SQVTM and CDR2 is ANQGSEA. The V end lost 7 bases, the J end lost 0 bases, and 12 bases lay between the germline ends. CDR3 size: 13 residues. CDR3 sequence: CSASEVMNTEAFF. CDR3 sequence (DNA): TGCAGCGCCTCAGAAGTCATGAACACTGAAGCTTTCTTT.

V gene TRBV19 combines with J gene TRBJ2-1; 12 nucleotides agree with TRBD2. The CDR3 consists of 13 residues. Germline V gene data show CDR1 as LNHDA and CDR2 as SQIVND (reference sequence). Trimming took 8 bases from V and 8 from J; bases not matched to a gene: 4. The CDR3 DNA sequence: TGTGCCAGTGCTAGCGGGGGGGCCTATGAGCAGTTCTTC. It specifies CASASGGAYEQFF.

This chain uses TRBV11-2 with TRBJ1-1; a weak D match, TRBD1 (6 bases). The V end lost 5 bases, the J end lost 11 bases, and 15 bases lay between the germline ends. CDR1 is SGHAT, CDR2 FQNNGV, per germline. The CDR3 is 12 amino acids. The CDR3 sequence is CASSLNRASAFF. The CDR3 coding sequence is TGTGCCAGCAGCCTAAACAGGGCCTCTGCTTTCTTT.

The rearrangement links TRBV7-8 to TRBJ2-7; 10 bases agree with TRBD1. The V and J ends lost 5 bases and 6 bases, in that order; junction bases with no gene match: 4. The CDR3 contains 13 residues. Germline assignment: CDR1 SGHVS and CDR2 FQNEAQ. As DNA, the CDR3 is TGTGCCAGCAGCCAAGACAGGGGGCGCGAGCAGTACTTC. Residues: CASSQDRGREQYF.

The chain employs TRBV2 and TRBJ2-3; D unclear. This CDR3 is 11 amino acids long. Germline-derived CDR1 and CDR2 are SNHLY and FYNNEI. V was shortened by 5 bases and J by 7 bases, with 7 bases between the two germline ends. The CDR3 bases are TGTGCCAGCAGTCCCCAGAATACGCAGTATTTT. The encoded protein is CASSPQNTQYF.

The gene calls are TRBV7-2 and TRBJ1-2; maybe TRBD1 (6 bases). This CDR3 has 14 residues. Trimming cost V 3 bases and J 6 bases, with 14 bases left between them. Per germline, CDR1 SGHTA and CDR2 FQGNSA. The CDR3 sequence: CASSFGQTLNGYTF. In DNA form, the CDR3 reads TGTGCCAGCAGCTTTGGACAGACCTTAAATGGCTACACCTTC.

The chain has TRBV27 and TRBJ2-7, with 9 bases aligning to TRBD2. The CDR3 has 15 amino acids. CDR1 is MNHEY, CDR2 SMNVEV, per germline (reference sequence). V lost 3 bases, J lost 2 bases, and 5 bases stayed unmatched. The CDR3 DNA follows: TGTGCCAGCAGTTTTTCGAGCGGGGGGACCTACGAGCAGTACTTC. This sequence encodes CASSFSSGGTYEQYF.

The chain joins TRBV14 to TRBJ1-6; 10 bases fit TRBD1. The germline gives CDR1 SGHDN, CDR2 FVKESK. The CDR3 runs to 14 residues. Trimming removed 6 bases from V and 8 bases from J; junction bases left unmatched: 4. The CDR3 spells CASRRQGAHSPLHF. For the CDR3, the DNA is TGTGCCAGCAGGAGACAGGGGGCTCATTCACCCCTCCACTTT. Full variable domain (remainder filled in from reference TRBV14 and TRBJ1-6): EAGVTQFPSHSVIEKGQTVTLRCDPISGHDNLYWYRRVMGKEIKFLLHFVKESKQDESGMPNNRFLAERTGGTYSTLKVQPAELEDSGVYFCASRRQGAHSPLHFGNGTRLTVT.

The V gene is TRBV9, the J gene TRBJ1-1; weak D call: TRBD1 (5 bases). Germline CDR1 SGDLS, CDR2 YYNGEE. CDR3 length equals 16 residues. V shed 0 bases and J shed 4 bases, with 16 bases lying between them. This CDR3 is CASSVVPQGWTTEAFF. CDR3 in DNA: TGTGCCAGCAGCGTAGTCCCCCAGGGTTGGACCACTGAAGCTTTCTTT.

This chain joins TRBV3-1 (or the pseudogene TRBV3-2) and TRBJ1-2; a weak D match, TRBD1 (5 bases). The germline V and J ends were trimmed by 0 bases and 3 bases, with 11 bases remaining between them. Germline CDR1 LGHDT, CDR2 YNNKEL (reference sequence). The CDR3 is made up of 15 amino acids. The CDR3 DNA reads TGTGCCAGCAGCCAAGAAGGAGCAGGGTACTATGGCTACACCTTC. It codes for CASSQEGAGYYGYTF.

The V and J genes are TRBV5-1 and TRBJ2-1, with 8 bases that match TRBD1. The CDR3 loop spans 15 amino acids. The trim removed 0 bases at V and 8 bases at J, leaving 7 bases unmatched. Germline CDR1 reads SGHRS; CDR2 reads YFSETQ. The CDR3 is CASSLGGQGLDEQFF. The DNA for the CDR3 is TGCGCCAGCAGCTTGGGAGGACAGGGCTTAGATGAGCAGTTCTTC. Full variable domain (missing parts from reference TRBV5-1 and TRBJ2-1): KAGVTQTPRYLIKTRGQQVTLSCSPISGHRSVSWYQQTPGQGLQFLFEYFSETQRNKGNFPGRFSGRQFSNSRSEMNVSTLELGDSALYLCASSLGGQGLDEQFFGPGTRLTVL.

The chain links TRBV7-9 to TRBJ1-1, with D perhaps TRBD1 (6 bases). The CDR3 covers 15 residues. V lost 6 bases and J lost 1, with 15 bases in between. The germline V gene encodes CDR1 SEHNR and CDR2 FQNEAQ (reference sequence). CDR3 sequence: CASRDFRGPNTEAFF. The CDR3 DNA follows: TGTGCCAGCAGGGACTTCAGGGGACCGAACACTGAAGCTTTCTTT.

V usage is TRBV9 and J usage is TRBJ2-1; D call uncertain. The CDR3 contains 16 residues. Looked up from germline, CDR1 is SGDLS and CDR2 is YYNGEE. Trimming took 0 bases from V and 0 from J, leaving 10 bases between them. CDR3 amino acids: CASSVEPENSYNEQFF. DNA for the CDR3: TGTGCCAGCAGCGTAGAACCAGAAAACTCCTACAATGAGCAGTTCTTC.

This chain joins TRBV2 and TRBJ1-5; no firm D call. V was shortened by 1 base and J by 3 bases, with 10 bases between the two germline ends. The CDR3 is 15 amino acids. CDR1 and CDR2 (germline): SNHLY, FYNNEI. This chain's CDR3 is CASSEGYRSNQPQHF. The CDR3 bases are TGTGCCAGCAGTGAAGGCTACAGATCCAATCAGCCCCAGCATTTT.